This T cell receptor beta chain appears in the sequencing data of a study of spatial heterogeneity in lung cancer (dated by TCRdb to the late 2010s). Study-wide context: Donors were around 69 patients with early-stage, untreated non-small cell lung cancer from the lung TRACERx cohort. Follow-up PBMC samples were sequenced whenever available, with the median time to follow-up being about two years after resection. In the raw uncorrected reads, each unique combination of TCR and UMI appeared on average more than ten times. The study linked features of the TCR repertoire to counts of nonsynonymous mutations, which were determined by whole-exome sequencing of tumor tissue. More beta-chain than alpha-chain transcripts were consistently detected, likely reflecting higher beta-chain transcript abundance. The study quantitatively compared TCR alpha and beta repertoires across multiple tumor regions, matched nontumor lung and blood in non-small cell lung cancer. At surgery, some 200 tumor regions, 64 matched nontumor lung samples and 56 PBMC samples were TCR-sequenced for both alpha and beta chains.

The study at large found these results: Ubiquitous expanded tumor TCRs showed up in blood more often at tumor resection than at routine follow-up. Only approximately 13 patients were included in the comparisons of baseline and follow-up blood repertoires. Additional single-cell paired TCR alpha and beta sequencing was considered necessary to confirm, at a functional level, the hypothesis that regional TCRs recognize regional mutations.

This clonotype turned up a few times. The antigen it binds to is not known. Qualities for individual bases were not recorded, and no much larger clone is one base off. In light of the paper, this sample's time point label describes: blood at routine non-recurrence follow-up after resection. Whole RNA extracted from tumor and nontumor lung tissue, or from cryopreserved PBMC samples, was used for TCR sequencing without cell sorting. Patients were selected for TCR sequencing only if sufficient RNA was available from at least two tumor regions. Library preparation employed 5' RACE. Data came from a NextSeq 500. The TCR library protocol attached a unique molecular identifier to each TCR cDNA molecule to allow correction of PCR and sequencing errors. The study's own analysis went as follows. TCR identification, UMI-based error correction and CDR3 extraction were performed with Decombinator tools. TCRs above a frequency of 2 per 1,000, corresponding to the top 1% of the tumor frequency distribution, were defined as expanded. Renyi diversity was calculated using the R vegan package after each repertoire was subsampled 100 times to 5,000 TCRs. CDR3 similarity networks were built from amino acid triplet string-kernel similarity, with CDR3s being connected when pairwise similarity was above 0.82. In-frame beta chains were kept once TCRdb had trimmed the public reads at Q25 with fastp and called clones with MiXCR. Rows are combined by CDR3 protein, so each entry shows the most common genes and DNA. The authors' filters were not applied to this entry. The sample profile shows about 47,000 distinct CDR3 sequences; roughly 7% of them were found once. The ten top clones hold approximately 40% of the sample.

This receptor was taken from a female donor with early-stage non-small cell lung cancer. This material consisted of PBMCs, taken at follow-up.

The bases read TGTGCCAGCAGCCCGCCGGGACTAGCATCCTACGAGCAGTACTTC. The encoded protein is CASSPPGLASYEQYF. In this chain, TRBV3-1 is recombined with TRBJ2-7, and 9 junctional nucleotides match TRBD2. In the germline V gene (reference sequence), CDR1 corresponds to LGHDT and CDR2 to YNNKEL. The CDR3 spans 15 residues, from the cysteine through the phenylalanine. Kept here is only the CDR3 DNA, which spans 45 bases and is read in frame from base 1. Trimming leaves V shorter by 4 bases and J shorter by 1 base, with the junction holding 5 bases beyond the gene matches.